This TCR beta chain was recorded in a study of CD8 T cells in ankylosing spondylitis. General study findings and limits: A TCR beta motif of fewer than ten highly homologous variants appeared characteristic of ankylosing spondylitis blood. Disease-associated clones were reportedly significantly overrepresented in matched ankylosing spondylitis synovial fluid.

The TCR beta libraries were generated through quantitative 5'-RACE incorporating molecular barcodes. Via MiXCR, TCRdb re-called the 5' RACE reads, giving one row per CDR3 protein. The sample consists of more than 95,000 distinct CDR3 sequences, roughly 8% of them appearing once. At least ten counts were recorded for this clonotype. Its antigen remains unknown. Sample: blood, either unsorted or a sorted T cell fraction (not recorded which). The sequence came from a male donor with ankylosing spondylitis or in good health (not recorded which).

This chain's CDR3 is CASSFQLAGKGNEQFF. DNA of the CDR3: TGTGCCAGCAGCTTCCAACTAGCGGGAAAAGGCAATGAGCAGTTCTTC. The chain combines TRBV7-2 with TRBJ2-1; 10 positions agree with TRBD2. This CDR3 region has 16 residues. Germline values: CDR1 SGHTA, CDR2 FQGNSA. V was clipped by 3 bases and J by 6 bases; unmatched bases: 8.